Below, 19 T cell receptor beta chains from the same sample are listed, as sequenced in a study of tumor and adjacent non-tumor tissue in lung cancer. Three rounds of nested PCR, following a modified ARM-PCR protocol, produced the TCRbeta library. MiXCR, applied by TCRdb to the multiplex PCR reads, yields one record per CDR3 protein. The sample contains more than 70,000 distinct CDR3 sequences, roughly 62% of which appear only once. RNA was extracted from bulk tissue without any cell sorting. Sequences were obtained from lung tumor tissue. These receptors were obtained from a man in his 70s with non-small cell lung cancer.

To note about this clonotype: Its ends do not fully match the called genes, so a read error is possible. The rearrangement uses TRBV12-3 or TRBV12-4 and TRBJ2-1; the match to TRBD2 covers 7 bases. The CDR3 totals 12 residues. CDR3 in amino acids: CASSSGGYEQFF. DNA of the CDR3: TGTGCCAGCAGTTCCGGGGGGTATGAGCAATTCTTC.

As for this clonotype: A much larger clone differs from this one at a single base, so this may be a read error. The genes are TRBV30 and TRBJ2-1; possibly TRBD2 for D (6 bases). The CDR3 consists of 14 residues. Germline assignment: CDR1 GTSNPN and CDR2 SVGIG (reference sequence). Trimming took off 4 bases at V and 4 bases at J, with 14 bases between the two ends. The CDR3, as DNA: TGTGCCTGGACGAGGGCGGGGTTATACAATGAGCAGTTCTTC. It encodes CAWTRAGLYNEQFF.

J is TRBJ1-4 and V is TRBV29-1, with 12 bases that match TRBD1. Germline V gene data show CDR1 as SQVTM and CDR2 as ANQGSEA. The CDR3 contains 14 residues. The CDR3 reads CTVSGTGGKEKLFF. The CDR3 DNA reads as TGCACTGTTTCGGGGACAGGGGGCAAAGAGAAACTGTTTTTT.

This chain joins TRBV2 and TRBJ2-7; TRBD2 aligns across 7 bases. Germline V gene sequence: CDR1 SNHLY, CDR2 FYNNEI. The CDR3 sequence is 14 residues long. The J segment lost 3 bases and the V segment lost 3 bases, leaving 5 bases of the junction unmatched. CDR3: CASSETSSHYEQYF. The CDR3 DNA reads TGTGCCAGCAGTGAGACTAGCTCCCACTACGAGCAGTACTTC. The full variable domain, rest sourced from reference TRBV2 and TRBJ2-7, is EPEVTQTPSHQVTQMGQEVILRCVPISNHLYFYWYRQILGQKVEFLVSFYNNEISEKSEIFDDQFSVERPDGSNFTLKIRSTKLEDSAMYFCASSETSSHYEQYFGPGTRLTVT.

As to this clonotype: This may be a read error, as it is one base from a much larger clone. The chain has TRBV5-8 and TRBJ2-3, with a possible D match to TRBD2 (6 bases). This CDR3 is 15 amino acids long. Germline-derived CDR1 and CDR2 are SGHTS and YDEGEE. Trimming took 7 bases from V and 0 from J, leaving 15 bases between them. DNA for the CDR3: TGTGCCAGCTGCTGGGGGACTCGCAGCACAGATACGCAGTATTTT. It is translated as CASCWGTRSTDTQYF.

In this sample, this clonotype turned up once. This clone may be a read error of a much larger clone one base away. The V gene is TRBV12-3 or TRBV12-4, the J gene TRBJ1-2, with no clear D. This CDR3 comprises 14 residues. The CDR3 region has the DNA TGTGCCAGCAGTTTAGCGAGTCAAACTAGCGGCTTCACCTTC. It translates to CASSLASQTSGFTF.

At least ten counts were recorded for this clonotype. The V gene is TRBV29-1, the J gene TRBJ2-7; tentative D call: TRBD2 (6 bases). The CDR3 runs to 14 residues. V shed 7 bases and J shed 1 base, with 17 bases lying between them. CDR1 is SQVTM and CDR2 is ANQGSEA in the germline V gene. This CDR3 is CSARGTVDSYEQYF. The DNA of the CDR3 is TGCAGCGCCCGGGGGACCGTAGATTCCTACGAGCAGTACTTC.

This clonotype has a count of ten or more. The chain uses TRBV5-1 and TRBJ1-2; a weak D match, TRBD1 (6 bases). The germline CDR1 and CDR2 sequences are SGHRS and YFSETQ. The CDR3 sequence is 15 residues long. With 0 bases removed from V and 4 bases from J, the gap between germline ends came to 13 bases. The CDR3 nucleotides read TGCGCCAGCAGCTTGGCCGCGGGACATTCCTATGGCTACACCTTC. The encoded protein is CASSLAAGHSYGYTF.

Worth noting for this clonotype: One end of the junction does not line up with germline, which may come from a read error. This chain links TRBV5-6 with TRBJ2-5; D possibly uses TRBD1 or TRBD2 (6 bases each). The V gene's germline CDR1 is SGHDT and CDR2 YYEEEE. The CDR3 consists of 17 residues. The chain's CDR3 is CASSPPRGPLRRETKYF. The CDR3 DNA sequence: TGTGCCAGCAGCCCGCCCCGGGGGCCCCTTCGGAGAGAGACCAAGTACTTC.

Details on this clonotype: A much larger clonotype is one base distant, so this may be a read error. V usage is TRBV4-1 and J usage is TRBJ2-1; the match to TRBD2 covers 10 bases. The CDR3 is 17 amino acids. The germline V gene encodes CDR1 MGHRA and CDR2 YSYEKL. The CDR3 region is CANSHGTSAISYNEQFF. DNA of the CDR3: TGCGCCAACAGCCACGGGACTAGCGCAATCTCCTACAATGAGCAGTTCTTC.

As to this clonotype: This may arise from a read error, as a much more abundant clone is one base away. This chain uses TRBV11-2 with TRBJ2-7; D may correspond to TRBD1 or TRBD2 (6 bases each). The CDR3 covers 16 residues. Germline CDR1 and CDR2: SGHAT and FQNNGV. The CDR3, as DNA: TGTGCCGGCAGCTTAGGGGGTAGCGGAGATGCCTACATGCAGTACTTC. This sequence encodes CAGSLGGSGDAYMQYF. Using reference TRBV11-2 and TRBJ2-7 for the parts outside the CDR3, the full variable domain is EAGVAQSPRYKIIEKRQSVAFWCNPISGHATLYWYQQILGQGPKLLIQFQNNGVVDDSQLPKDRFSAERLKGVDSTLKIQPAKLEDSAVYLCAGSLGGSGDAYMQYFGPGTRLTVT.

On this clonotype itself: The conserved final phenylalanine or tryptophan is absent from the CDR3, which likely points to a read error. The V gene is TRBV12-3 or TRBV12-4, the J gene TRBJ2-2, with D possibly being TRBD2 (5 bases). There are 14 residues in the CDR3. CDR3 sequence reads: CASRDSGNTGKLFC. The CDR3 DNA is TGTGCCAGCAGGGACTCCGGAAACACCGGGAAGCTGTTTTGT.

Of note for this clonotype: Germline is not matched at one junction end, which may reflect a read error. This rearrangement joins TRBV5-1 to TRBJ1-1; D unresolved. The CDR3 is 12 amino acids. The germline V gene has CDR1 SGHRS and CDR2 YFSETQ. The CDR3 DNA is TGCGCTAGCAACTGGCCGGGAGTTGAAGCTTTCTTT. It is translated as CASNWPGVEAFF. Looking up the rest from reference TRBV5-1 and TRBJ1-1 gives the full variable domain: KAGVTQTPRYLIKTRGQQVTLSCSPISGHRSVSWYQQTPGQGLQFLFEYFSETQRNKGNFPGRFSGRQFSNSRSEMNVSTLELGDSALYLCASNWPGVEAFFGQGTRLTVV.

This clonotype was seen a few times. The chain links TRBV7-6 to TRBJ2-5, with D perhaps matching TRBD1 (6 bases). With the DNA end fitting TRBJ2-1 better, the J assignment may be wrong. Germline lookup yields CDR1 SGHVS and CDR2 FNYEAQ. The CDR3 totals 14 residues. CDR3 sequence reads: CASSPITGMETQFF. DNA for the CDR3: TGTGCCAGCAGCCCGATTACAGGGATGGAGACCCAGTTCTTC.

This clonotype was counted at least ten times. The DNA of the CDR3 is TGCGCCAGCAGCCAGAAACAGGGGGCGGATCCCTACGAGCAGTACTTC. This codes for CASSQKQGADPYEQYF. This chain links TRBV4-1 with TRBJ2-7; 9 bases match TRBD1. The germline V gene has CDR1 MGHRA and CDR2 YSYEKL. The junction had 8 bases not matched to a gene; V was cut back by 3 bases and J by 2 bases. This CDR3 contains 16 residues.

A word on this clonotype: The CDR3 does not end in the conserved phenylalanine or tryptophan, so this is likely a read error. The chain carries TRBV11-1 and TRBJ2-3; 9 bases are shared with TRBD1. This CDR3 spans 13 amino acids. Germline V lookup: CDR1 SGHAT, CDR2 FQDESV (reference sequence). CDR3 loop: CASSGTGPDTQYI. CDR3 in DNA: TGTGCCAGCAGCGGGACAGGGCCAGATACACAGTATATT.

Comment on this clonotype: No conserved phenylalanine or tryptophan is present at the end of the CDR3, so a read error is the likely explanation. The J gene is TRBJ2-3, the V gene TRBV6-5, with D tentatively TRBD1 (5 bases). Germline V gene lookup returns CDR1 MNHEY and CDR2 SVGAGI. V lost 2 bases and J lost 10, with 10 bases in between. The CDR3 extends over 12 amino acids. The chain's CDR3 is CASSYPGLAQYY. DNA of the CDR3: TGTGCCAGCAGTTACCCAGGGCTAGCGCAGTATTAT.

This clonotype was detected only a few times. The gene calls are TRBV7-9 and TRBJ2-2, with a tentative D call TRBD1 (6 bases). Trimming removed 3 bases from V and 4 bases from J, with 18 bases in between. This CDR3 has 17 amino acids. Germline assignment: CDR1 SEHNR and CDR2 FQNEAQ (reference sequence). CDR3 in amino acids: CASSFSGTPPGTGELFF. In DNA, the CDR3 is TGTGCCAGCAGCTTCTCCGGGACACCTCCAGGCACCGGGGAGCTGTTTTTT.

This clonotype was detected many times. V and J are TRBV5-1 and TRBJ1-6; D is unclear. This CDR3 contains 15 residues. Germline assignment: CDR1 SGHRS and CDR2 YFSETQ. V lost 1 base to trimming and J lost 0 bases, with 5 bases between them. The CDR3 region is CASSLRSSYNSPLHF. Here the CDR3 DNA reads TGCGCCAGCAGCTTGAGAAGCTCCTATAATTCACCCCTCCACTTT.